This T cell receptor (beta chain) was found in a study of T cell responses to AZD1222 COVID-19 vaccine. Data came from immunoSEQ multiplex PCR; TCRdb stores just in-frame clones and leaves some out. The sample consists of 95,000 to 150,000 clones, 85% to 90% of them appearing once. This receptor was taken from an adult in good health. Sample: peripheral blood, taken on day 0 of AZD1222 vaccination.

CDR3: CASSLGVATNEKLFF. DNA for the CDR3: TGTGCCAGCAGCCTGGGGGTCGCAACTAATGAAAAACTGTTTTTT. The chain combines TRBV5-5 with TRBJ1-4, with D tentatively TRBD1 (5 bases). The germline CDR1 and CDR2 sequences are SGHKS and YYEKEE (reference sequence). V lost 4 bases and J 0 bases, leaving 10 bases between the germline ends. The length of the CDR3 is 15 residues.